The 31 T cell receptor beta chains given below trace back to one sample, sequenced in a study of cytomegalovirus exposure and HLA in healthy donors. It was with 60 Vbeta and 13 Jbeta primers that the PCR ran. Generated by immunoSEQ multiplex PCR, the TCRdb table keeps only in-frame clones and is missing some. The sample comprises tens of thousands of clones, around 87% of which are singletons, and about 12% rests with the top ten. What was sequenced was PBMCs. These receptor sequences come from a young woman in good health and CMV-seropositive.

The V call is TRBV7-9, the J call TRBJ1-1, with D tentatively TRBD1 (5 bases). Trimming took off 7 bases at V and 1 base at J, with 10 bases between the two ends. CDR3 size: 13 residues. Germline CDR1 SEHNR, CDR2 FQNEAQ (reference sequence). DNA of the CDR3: TGTGCCAGCACCCCCACAGGGAACACTGAAGCTTTCTTT. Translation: CASTPTGNTEAFF.

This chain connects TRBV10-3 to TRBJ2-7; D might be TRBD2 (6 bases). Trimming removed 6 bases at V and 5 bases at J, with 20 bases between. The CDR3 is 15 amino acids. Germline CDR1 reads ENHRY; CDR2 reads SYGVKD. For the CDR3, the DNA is TGTGCCATCAGGAGATCGATACTTGGAGGGGACGAGCAGTACTTC. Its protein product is CAIRRSILGGDEQYF.

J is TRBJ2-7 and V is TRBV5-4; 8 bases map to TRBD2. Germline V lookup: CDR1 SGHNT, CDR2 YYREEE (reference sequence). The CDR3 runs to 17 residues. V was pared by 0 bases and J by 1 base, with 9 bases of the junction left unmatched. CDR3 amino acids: CASSLAVGGDGSYEQYF. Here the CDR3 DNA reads TGTGCCAGCAGCTTGGCGGTCGGGGGGGACGGATCCTACGAGCAGTACTTC.

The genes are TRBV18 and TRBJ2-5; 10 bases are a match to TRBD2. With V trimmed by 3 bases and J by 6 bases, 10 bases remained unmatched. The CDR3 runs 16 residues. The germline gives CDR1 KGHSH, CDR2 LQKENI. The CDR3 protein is CASSPSGLADPKTQYF. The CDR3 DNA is TGTGCCAGCTCACCCTCAGGACTAGCGGATCCGAAGACCCAGTACTTC.

The CDR3 nucleotides read TGTGCCAGCAACAGAGAGGGCGGGAGCCTCACAGATACGCAGTATTTT. This codes for CASNREGGSLTDTQYF. The chain is built from TRBV11-3 and TRBJ2-3; 7 bases are a match to TRBD2. Germline V gene lookup returns CDR1 SGHNT and CDR2 YENEEA. V shed 7 bases, J shed 2 bases, and the junction held 12 bases outside the gene matches. The CDR3 covers 16 residues.

The CDR3 nucleotides read TGTGCCAGCAGTTTAGGTGGGAGAGGCGTTATGTACAATGAGCAGTTCTTC. This sequence encodes CASSLGGRGVMYNEQFF. The rearrangement uses TRBV27 and TRBJ2-1, with D tentatively TRBD2 (5 bases). Germline CDR1 and CDR2: MNHEY and SMNVEV (reference sequence). V gave up 2 bases and J gave up 4 bases, with 18 bases separating them. This CDR3 contains 17 residues.

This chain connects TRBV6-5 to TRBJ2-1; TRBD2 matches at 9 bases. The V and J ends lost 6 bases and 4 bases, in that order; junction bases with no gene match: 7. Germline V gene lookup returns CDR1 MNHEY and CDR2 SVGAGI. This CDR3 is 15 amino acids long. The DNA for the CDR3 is TGTGCCAGCAGCTACCGGACTAGCGAGTACAATGAGCAGTTCTTC. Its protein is CASSYRTSEYNEQFF.

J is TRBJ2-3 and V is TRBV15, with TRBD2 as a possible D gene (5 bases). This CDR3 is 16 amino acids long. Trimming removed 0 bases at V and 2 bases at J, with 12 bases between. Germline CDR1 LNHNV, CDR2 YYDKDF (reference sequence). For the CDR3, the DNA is TGTGCCACCAGCAGAGAGATCGGACTTAACACAGATACGCAGTATTTT. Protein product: CATSREIGLNTDTQYF. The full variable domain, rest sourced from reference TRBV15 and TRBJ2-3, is DAMVIQNPRYQVTQFGKPVTLSCSQTLNHNVMYWYQQKSSQAPKLLFHYYDKDFNNEADTPDNFQSRRPNTSFCFLDIRSPGLGDTAMYLCATSREIGLNTDTQYFGPGTRLTVL.

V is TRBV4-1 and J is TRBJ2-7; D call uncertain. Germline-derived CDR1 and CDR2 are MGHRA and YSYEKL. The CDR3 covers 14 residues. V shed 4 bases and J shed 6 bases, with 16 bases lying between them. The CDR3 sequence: CASSPRYSELEQYF. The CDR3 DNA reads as TGCGCCAGCAGCCCCCGGTACTCGGAGCTCGAGCAGTACTTC.

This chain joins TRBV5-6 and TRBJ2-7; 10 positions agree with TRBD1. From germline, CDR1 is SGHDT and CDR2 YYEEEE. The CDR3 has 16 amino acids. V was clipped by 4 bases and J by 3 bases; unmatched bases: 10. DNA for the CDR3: TGTGCCAGCAGCCCTTCCGGGACAGGGGCCCACTACGAGCAGTACTTC. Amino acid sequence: CASSPSGTGAHYEQYF.

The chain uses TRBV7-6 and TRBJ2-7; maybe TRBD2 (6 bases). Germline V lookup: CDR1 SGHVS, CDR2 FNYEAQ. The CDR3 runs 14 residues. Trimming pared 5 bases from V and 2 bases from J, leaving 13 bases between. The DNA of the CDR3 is TGTGCCAGCAGCCTCGGGACTCTGGCCTACGAGCAGTACTTC. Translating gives CASSLGTLAYEQYF. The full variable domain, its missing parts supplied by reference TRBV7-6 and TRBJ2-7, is GAGVSQSPRYKVTKRGQDVALRCDPISGHVSLYWYRQALGQGPEFLTYFNYEAQQDKSGLPNDRFSAERPEGSISTLTIQRTEQRDSAMYRCASSLGTLAYEQYFGPGTRLTVT.

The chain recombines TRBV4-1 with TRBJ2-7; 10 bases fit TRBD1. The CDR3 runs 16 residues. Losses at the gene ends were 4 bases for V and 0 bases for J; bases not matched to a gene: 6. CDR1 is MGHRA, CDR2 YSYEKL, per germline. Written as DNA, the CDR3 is TGCGCCAGCAGCCGGGGGGGACAGGGGCACTCCTACGAGCAGTACTTC. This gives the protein CASSRGGQGHSYEQYF.

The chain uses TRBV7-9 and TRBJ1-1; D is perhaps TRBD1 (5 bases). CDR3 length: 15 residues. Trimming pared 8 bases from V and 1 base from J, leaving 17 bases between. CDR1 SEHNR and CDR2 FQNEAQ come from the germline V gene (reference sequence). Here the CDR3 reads CASHPGTTSNTEAFF. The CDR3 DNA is TGTGCCAGCCATCCCGGGACTACTTCGAACACTGAAGCTTTCTTT.

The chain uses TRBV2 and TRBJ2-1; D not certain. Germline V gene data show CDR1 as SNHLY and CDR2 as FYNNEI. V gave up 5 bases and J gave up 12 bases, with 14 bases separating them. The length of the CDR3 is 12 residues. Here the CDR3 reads CASSITPGGQFF. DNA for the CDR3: TGTGCCAGCAGTATTACCCCGGGTGGGCAGTTCTTC.

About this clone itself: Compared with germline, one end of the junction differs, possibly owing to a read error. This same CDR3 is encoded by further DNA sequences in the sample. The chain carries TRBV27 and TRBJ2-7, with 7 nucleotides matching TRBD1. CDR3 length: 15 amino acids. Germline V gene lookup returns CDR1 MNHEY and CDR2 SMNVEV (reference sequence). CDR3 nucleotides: TGCGCCAGCAGTCCCATTCTGAGACAGGGTTACGAGCAGTACTTC. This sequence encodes CASSPILRQGYEQYF.

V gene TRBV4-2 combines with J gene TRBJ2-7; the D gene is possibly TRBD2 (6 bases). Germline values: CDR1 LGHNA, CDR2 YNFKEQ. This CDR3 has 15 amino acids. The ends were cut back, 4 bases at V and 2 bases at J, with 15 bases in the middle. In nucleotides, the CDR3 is TGTGCCAGCAGCCCAAGCGGGCGGCCGACCTACGAGCAGTACTTC. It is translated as CASSPSGRPTYEQYF.

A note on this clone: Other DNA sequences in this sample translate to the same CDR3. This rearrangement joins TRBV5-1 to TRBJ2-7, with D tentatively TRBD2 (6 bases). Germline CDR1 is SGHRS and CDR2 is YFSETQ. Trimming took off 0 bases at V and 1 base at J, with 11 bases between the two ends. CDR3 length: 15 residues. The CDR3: CASSLGGTVSYEQYF. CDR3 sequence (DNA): TGCGCCAGCAGCTTGGGCGGGACTGTTTCCTACGAGCAGTACTTC. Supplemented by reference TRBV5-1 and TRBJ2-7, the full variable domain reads KAGVTQTPRYLIKTRGQQVTLSCSPISGHRSVSWYQQTPGQGLQFLFEYFSETQRNKGNFPGRFSGRQFSNSRSEMNVSTLELGDSALYLCASSLGGTVSYEQYFGPGTRLTVT.

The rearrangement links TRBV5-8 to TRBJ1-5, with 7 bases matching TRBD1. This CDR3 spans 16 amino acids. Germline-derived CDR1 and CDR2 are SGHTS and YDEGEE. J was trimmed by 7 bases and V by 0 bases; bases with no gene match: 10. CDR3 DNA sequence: TGTGCCAGCAGCTTGGGGACGATGGCAGGGGGACAGCCCCAGCATTTT. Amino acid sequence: CASSLGTMAGGQPQHF.

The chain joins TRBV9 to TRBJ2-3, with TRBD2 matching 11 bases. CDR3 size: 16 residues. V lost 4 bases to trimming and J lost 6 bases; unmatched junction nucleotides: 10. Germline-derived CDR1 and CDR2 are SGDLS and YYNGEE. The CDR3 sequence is CASSSRRTSGWDTQYF. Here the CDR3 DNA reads TGTGCCAGCAGCTCACGAAGGACTAGCGGGTGGGATACGCAGTATTTT.

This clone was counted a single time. DNA of the CDR3: TGTGCCAGCACCTCCGGGGGTTACGATTCCTACGAGCAGTACTTC. It yields the protein CASTSGGYDSYEQYF. The V call is TRBV28, the J call TRBJ2-7; D may be TRBD2 (6 bases). This CDR3 region has 15 residues. Germline V gene sequence: CDR1 MDHEN, CDR2 SYDVKM. With 7 bases removed from V and 1 base from J, the gap between germline ends came to 17 bases.

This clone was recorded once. DNA for the CDR3: TGTGCCAGCAGTGACTGGGGACAGGGCATACCCGAGCAGTACTTC. This codes for CASSDWGQGIPEQYF. V is TRBV2 and J is TRBJ2-7; TRBD1 matches at 9 bases. The trim removed 3 bases at V and 6 bases at J, leaving 9 bases unmatched. The CDR3 loop spans 15 amino acids. The germline CDR1 and CDR2 sequences are SNHLY and FYNNEI.

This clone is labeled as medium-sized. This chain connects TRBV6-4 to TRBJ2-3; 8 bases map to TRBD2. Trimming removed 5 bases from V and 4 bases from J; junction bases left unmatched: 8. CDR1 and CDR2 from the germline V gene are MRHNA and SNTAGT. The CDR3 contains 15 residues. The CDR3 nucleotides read TGTGCCAGCAGTTTTAGCGGGGCGCCGGCAGATACGCAGTATTTT. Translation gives CASSFSGAPADTQYF.

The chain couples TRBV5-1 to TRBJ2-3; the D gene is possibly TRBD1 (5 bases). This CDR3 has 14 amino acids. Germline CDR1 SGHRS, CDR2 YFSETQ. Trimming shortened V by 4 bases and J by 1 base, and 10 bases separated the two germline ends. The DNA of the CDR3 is TGCGCCAGCAGCCGAACACAGGGCACAGATACGCAGTATTTT. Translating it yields CASSRTQGTDTQYF.

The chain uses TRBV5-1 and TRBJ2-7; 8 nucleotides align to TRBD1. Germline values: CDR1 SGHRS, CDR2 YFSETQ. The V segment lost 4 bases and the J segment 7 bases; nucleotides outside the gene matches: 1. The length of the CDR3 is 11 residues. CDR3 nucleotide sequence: TGCGCCAGCAGCCACAGGGGGGAGCAGTACTTC. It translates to CASSHRGEQYF.

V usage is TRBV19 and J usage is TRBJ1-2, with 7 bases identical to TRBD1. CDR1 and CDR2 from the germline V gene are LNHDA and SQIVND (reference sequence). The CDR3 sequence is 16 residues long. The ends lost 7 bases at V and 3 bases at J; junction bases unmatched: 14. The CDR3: CASIKGAGRLDYGYTF. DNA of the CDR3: TGTGCCAGTATCAAGGGGGCAGGCCGTCTCGACTATGGCTACACCTTC.

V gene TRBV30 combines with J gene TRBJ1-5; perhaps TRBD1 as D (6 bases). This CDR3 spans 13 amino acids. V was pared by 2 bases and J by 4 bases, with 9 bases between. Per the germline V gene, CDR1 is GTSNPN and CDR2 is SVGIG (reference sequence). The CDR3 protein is CAWSNRDNQPQHF. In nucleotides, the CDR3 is TGTGCCTGGAGTAACAGGGATAATCAGCCCCAGCATTTT.

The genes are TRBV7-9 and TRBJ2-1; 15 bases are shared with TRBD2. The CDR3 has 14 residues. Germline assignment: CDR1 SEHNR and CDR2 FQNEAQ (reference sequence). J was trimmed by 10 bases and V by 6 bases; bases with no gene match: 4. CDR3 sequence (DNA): TGTGCCAGCAGTGGGACTAGCGGGGGGCTGGAGCAGTTCTTC. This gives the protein CASSGTSGGLEQFF.

CDR3 protein: CASRHRDRSTDTQYF. In DNA form, the CDR3 reads TGTGCCAGCAGACACCGGGACAGAAGCACAGATACGCAGTATTTT. The chain has TRBV6-1 and TRBJ2-3; TRBD1 aligns across 7 bases. Per the germline V gene, CDR1 is MNHNS and CDR2 is SASEGT. This CDR3 has 15 residues. V shed 6 bases, J shed 0 bases, and the junction held 6 bases outside the gene matches.

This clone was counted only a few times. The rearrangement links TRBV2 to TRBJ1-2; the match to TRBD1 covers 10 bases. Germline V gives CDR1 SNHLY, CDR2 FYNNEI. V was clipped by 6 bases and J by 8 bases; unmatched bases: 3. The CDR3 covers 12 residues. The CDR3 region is CASRGTGVGYTF. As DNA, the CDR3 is TGTGCCAGCAGAGGGACAGGGGTAGGCTACACCTTC. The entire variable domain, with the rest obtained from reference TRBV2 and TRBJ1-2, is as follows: EPEVTQTPSHQVTQMGQEVILRCVPISNHLYFYWYRQILGQKVEFLVSFYNNEISEKSEIFDDQFSVERPDGSNFTLKIRSTKLEDSAMYFCASRGTGVGYTFGSGTRLTVV.

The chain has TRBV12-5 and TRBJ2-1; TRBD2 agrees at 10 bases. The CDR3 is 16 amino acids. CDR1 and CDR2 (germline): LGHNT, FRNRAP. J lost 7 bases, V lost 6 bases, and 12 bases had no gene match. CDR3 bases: TGTGCTAGTGGCAGCACAGACCCGGGACTAGCGAATGAGCAGTTCTTC. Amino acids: CASGSTDPGLANEQFF.

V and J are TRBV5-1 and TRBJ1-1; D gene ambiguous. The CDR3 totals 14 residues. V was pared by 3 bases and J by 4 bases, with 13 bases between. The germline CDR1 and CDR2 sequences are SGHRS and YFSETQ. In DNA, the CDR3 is TGCGCCAGCAGCTCGGCACCCGAGGGCACTGAAGCTTTCTTT. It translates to CASSSAPEGTEAFF. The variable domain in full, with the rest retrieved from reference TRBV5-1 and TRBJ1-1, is KAGVTQTPRYLIKTRGQQVTLSCSPISGHRSVSWYQQTPGQGLQFLFEYFSETQRNKGNFPGRFSGRQFSNSRSEMNVSTLELGDSALYLCASSSAPEGTEAFFGQGTRLTVV.